This is a list of T cell receptor beta chains from one sample in a study of T cell changes during pregnancy in multiple sclerosis. Only in-frame clones appear in the TCRdb table, and some are missing; sequencing was by immunoSEQ multiplex PCR. The sample carries about 94,000 clones, around 94% recorded once. Source: peripheral blood, taken in the third trimester of pregnancy. Every receptor here comes from a female donor with multiple sclerosis, enrolled in a pregnancy study. Both conserved end residues are part of each CDR3. Fields, in order: J gene, clone size, V gene, D gene, CDR3 DNA, CDR3 protein. D genes are given only for firm matches. Only part of the rows carry a size: once, few, many, or a class if the clone is expanded.

j_call: TRBJ1-1; clone_size: .; v_call: TRBV7-6; d_call: .; cdr3_nt: TGTGCCAGCAGCGGGGGGACTGAAGCTTTCTTT; cdr3_aa: CASSGGTEAFF
j_call: TRBJ2-1; clone_size: .; v_call: TRBV7-2; d_call: TRBD2; cdr3_nt: TGTGCCAGCAGCCAAACTAGCGGGAGGGCCGATGAGCAGTTCTTC; cdr3_aa: CASSQTSGRADEQFF
j_call: TRBJ2-3; clone_size: .; v_call: TRBV5-4; d_call: .; cdr3_nt: TGTGCCAGCAGCTTAAGTAGCGGATTCACAGATACGCAGTATTTT; cdr3_aa: CASSLSSGFTDTQYF
j_call: TRBJ1-1; clone_size: .; v_call: TRBV10-3; d_call: TRBD1; cdr3_nt: TGTGCCATCAGTGCCCCATCTACAGGGGCGAACACTGAAGCTTTCTTT; cdr3_aa: CAISAPSTGANTEAFF
j_call: TRBJ1-4; clone_size: once; v_call: TRBV18; d_call: TRBD1; cdr3_nt: TGTGCCAGCTCACTAGACAGGGGAGGAGAAAAACTGTTTTTT; cdr3_aa: CASSLDRGGEKLFF
j_call: TRBJ2-2; clone_size: .; v_call: TRBV7-8; d_call: .; cdr3_nt: TGTGCCAGCAGCTTGAGTTTCACCGGGGAGCTGTTTTTT; cdr3_aa: CASSLSFTGELFF
j_call: TRBJ2-6; clone_size: .; v_call: TRBV11-2; d_call: .; cdr3_nt: TGTGCCAGCAGCCGGAGGAGCTCTGGGGCCAACGTCCTGACTTTC; cdr3_aa: CASSRRSSGANVLTF
j_call: TRBJ2-3; clone_size: .; v_call: TRBV6-4; d_call: TRBD2; cdr3_nt: TGTGCCAGCAGTGTTTCGGGGGGTGAGGGAGATACGCAGTATTTT; cdr3_aa: CASSVSGGEGDTQYF
j_call: TRBJ1-2; clone_size: .; v_call: TRBV9; d_call: .; cdr3_nt: TGTGCCAGCAGCGTAGTGGAGAACTACTATGGCTACACCTTC; cdr3_aa: CASSVVENYYGYTF
j_call: TRBJ1-1; clone_size: .; v_call: TRBV2; d_call: TRBD1; cdr3_nt: TGTGCCAGCAACAGGGGAGGTAACACTGAAGCTTTCTTT; cdr3_aa: CASNRGGNTEAFF
j_call: TRBJ1-1; clone_size: .; v_call: TRBV27; d_call: TRBD1; cdr3_nt: TGTGCCAGCAGTTCACAGGGGACCGTAAAAACTGAAGCTTTCTTT; cdr3_aa: CASSSQGTVKTEAFF
j_call: TRBJ1-3; clone_size: .; v_call: TRBV9; d_call: .; cdr3_nt: TGTGCCAGCAGCGCGCTTTCGACAGGCACTGGAAACACCATATATTTT; cdr3_aa: CASSALSTGTGNTIYF
j_call: TRBJ2-1; clone_size: .; v_call: TRBV6-6; d_call: .; cdr3_nt: TGTGCCAGCAGTTACTCAGGGGATACCTACAATGAGCAGTTCTTC; cdr3_aa: CASSYSGDTYNEQFF
j_call: TRBJ1-3; clone_size: .; v_call: TRBV5-1; d_call: .; cdr3_nt: TGCGCCAGCAGCTTGGACAGGGCCCGCTCTGGAAACACCATATATTTT; cdr3_aa: CASSLDRARSGNTIYF
j_call: TRBJ2-7; clone_size: .; v_call: TRBV10-2; d_call: .; cdr3_nt: TGCGCCAGCAGTGCAAGCGTCACCTACGAGCAGTACTTC; cdr3_aa: CASSASVTYEQYF
j_call: TRBJ1-1; clone_size: once; v_call: TRBV4-1; d_call: .; cdr3_nt: TGCGCCAGCAGCCAAGACGGTGCCGGGGGCACTGAAGCTTTCTTT; cdr3_aa: CASSQDGAGGTEAFF
j_call: TRBJ2-1; clone_size: .; v_call: TRBV19; d_call: .; cdr3_nt: TGTGCCAGTAAGGGGGTAAATGAGCAGTTCTTC; cdr3_aa: CASKGVNEQFF
j_call: TRBJ2-1; clone_size: .; v_call: TRBV21-1; d_call: .; cdr3_nt: TGTGCCAGCAGCACGTCAGGGGGCTCCTACAATGAGCAGTTCTTC; cdr3_aa: CASSTSGGSYNEQFF
j_call: TRBJ1-1; clone_size: .; v_call: TRBV12-5; d_call: TRBD1; cdr3_nt: TGTGCTAGTGGTTTGGTAACCAGGGGGGTTACAATGAACACTGAAGCTTTCTTT; cdr3_aa: CASGLVTRGVTMNTEAFF
j_call: TRBJ1-2; clone_size: .; v_call: TRBV10-2; d_call: .; cdr3_nt: TGCGCCAGCAGTGCCACGACGGGGGGTTATGGCTACACCTTC; cdr3_aa: CASSATTGGYGYTF
j_call: TRBJ2-1; clone_size: .; v_call: TRBV15; d_call: TRBD2; cdr3_nt: TGTGCCACCAGGATGATAGAGCGGGACTCCTACAATGAGCAGTTCTTC; cdr3_aa: CATRMIERDSYNEQFF
j_call: TRBJ2-3; clone_size: .; v_call: TRBV7-9; d_call: TRBD1; cdr3_nt: TGTGCCTCGAGGGCAGGGGGTATTACAGATACGCAGTATTTT; cdr3_aa: CASRAGGITDTQYF
j_call: TRBJ1-2; clone_size: once; v_call: TRBV5-5; d_call: TRBD1; cdr3_nt: TGTGCCAGCAGCGGCGGACAGGGGAGGGGATTTGGCTACACCTTC; cdr3_aa: CASSGGQGRGFGYTF
j_call: TRBJ2-5; clone_size: .; v_call: TRBV9; d_call: .; cdr3_nt: TGTGCCAGCAGCGTAGCACCTGGGATAGGGGCCCAAGAGACCCAGTACTTC; cdr3_aa: CASSVAPGIGAQETQYF
j_call: TRBJ2-7; clone_size: .; v_call: TRBV6-1; d_call: TRBD2; cdr3_nt: TGTGCCAGCACCGTAGCGGGAGTAAACTACGAGCAGTACTTC; cdr3_aa: CASTVAGVNYEQYF
j_call: TRBJ1-2; clone_size: once; v_call: TRBV20-1; d_call: TRBD1; cdr3_nt: TGCAGTGCCAGGGACAGGGATGGCTACACCTTC; cdr3_aa: CSARDRDGYTF
j_call: TRBJ2-7; clone_size: .; v_call: TRBV12-1; d_call: .; cdr3_nt: TGTGCCAGCAGCCTCCGGGACAGGGACTCCTACGAGCAGTACTTC; cdr3_aa: CASSLRDRDSYEQYF
j_call: TRBJ2-7; clone_size: once; v_call: TRBV27; d_call: .; cdr3_nt: TGTGCCAGCAGTTTTGGGGACTCCCTTTACGAGCAGTACTTC; cdr3_aa: CASSFGDSLYEQYF
j_call: TRBJ1-3; clone_size: once; v_call: TRBV7-2; d_call: TRBD1; cdr3_nt: TGTGCCAGCAGCTTAGCCCCGACAGGGGTTTATAGTAACACCATATATTTT; cdr3_aa: CASSLAPTGVYSNTIYF
j_call: TRBJ1-1; clone_size: .; v_call: TRBV27; d_call: .; cdr3_nt: TGTGCCAGCAGTTTCGGGGTTTGGACTGAAGCTTTCTTT; cdr3_aa: CASSFGVWTEAFF
j_call: TRBJ1-3; clone_size: .; v_call: TRBV7-9; d_call: TRBD1; cdr3_nt: TGTGCCAGCAGCGCGGGACAGGGGACTGGAAACACCATATATTTT; cdr3_aa: CASSAGQGTGNTIYF
j_call: TRBJ2-1; clone_size: .; v_call: TRBV5-1; d_call: TRBD2; cdr3_nt: TGCGCCAGCAGCTTGATAGCGGGAGAAGGCAATGAGCAGTTCTTC; cdr3_aa: CASSLIAGEGNEQFF
j_call: TRBJ1-1; clone_size: .; v_call: TRBV7-2; d_call: TRBD1; cdr3_nt: TGTGCCAGCAGCGCGGACAGGGAAAAAATTGAAGCTTTCTTT; cdr3_aa: CASSADREKIEAFF
j_call: TRBJ2-7; clone_size: .; v_call: TRBV28; d_call: TRBD2; cdr3_nt: TGTGCCAGCAGTAGAGCGGGAGTAGGCGAGCAGTACTTC; cdr3_aa: CASSRAGVGEQYF
j_call: TRBJ2-7; clone_size: .; v_call: TRBV6-1; d_call: .; cdr3_nt: TGTGCCACCTTAGAGAGTAATTCCTACGAGCAGTACTTC; cdr3_aa: CATLESNSYEQYF
j_call: TRBJ1-1; clone_size: .; v_call: TRBV4-1; d_call: TRBD1; cdr3_nt: TGCGCCAGCAGCCTAAGCGACAGGGGGGACACTGAAGCTTTCTTT; cdr3_aa: CASSLSDRGDTEAFF
j_call: TRBJ2-7; clone_size: .; v_call: TRBV10-3; d_call: TRBD2; cdr3_nt: TGTGCCATCAGTGAGGGGACTAGTGGGAGTTACGAGCAGTACTTC; cdr3_aa: CAISEGTSGSYEQYF
j_call: TRBJ2-2; clone_size: .; v_call: TRBV7-8; d_call: TRBD2; cdr3_nt: TGTGCCAGCAGCTTATTCTCGGGAGGTGGGACCGGGGAGCTGTTTTTT; cdr3_aa: CASSLFSGGGTGELFF
j_call: TRBJ2-1; clone_size: .; v_call: TRBV5-8; d_call: .; cdr3_nt: TGTGCCAGCAGCTTTGGTCTAGTCGCCTACAATGAGCAGTTCTTC; cdr3_aa: CASSFGLVAYNEQFF
j_call: TRBJ2-1; clone_size: few; v_call: TRBV6-6; d_call: TRBD2; cdr3_nt: TGTGCCAGCAACCCGGGGACTAGCGGGAGGGTAGGTGTCTTC; cdr3_aa: CASNPGTSGRVGVF
j_call: TRBJ2-7; clone_size: .; v_call: TRBV2; d_call: .; cdr3_nt: TGTGCCAGCAGCGCGGGACGGGGCGTCTACGAGCAGTACTTC; cdr3_aa: CASSAGRGVYEQYF
j_call: TRBJ2-2; clone_size: .; v_call: TRBV6-1; d_call: .; cdr3_nt: TGTGCCAGCAGTGACGCGCGGGCCCCTAACACCGGGGAGCTGTTTTTT; cdr3_aa: CASSDARAPNTGELFF